The sequence of this T cell receptor (beta chain) was determined in a study of OX40 agonist ivuxolimab in advanced cancers. Regarding the complete study: Ivuxolimab was a fully human IgG2 agonistic monoclonal antibody targeting the costimulatory receptor OX40 (CD134). Patients were allowed to have had prior anti-PD-1, anti-PD-L1 or anti-CTLA-4 therapy, and 30% to 50% of the dose-escalation patients had previously received checkpoint inhibitors. Intravenous ivuxolimab was administered to patients every 2 weeks at six dose levels: 0.01, 0.1, 0.3, 1.5, 3 and 10 mg/kg. The monotherapy dose-escalation portion (N of about 50 patients) of the phase I ivuxolimab trial is reported in the paper. Partial responses occurred in three dose-escalation patients: two with cutaneous melanoma and one with hepatocellular carcinoma. Peripheral TCRbeta sequencing was intended to test whether TCR sequence diversity was altered and clonal T-cell expansion was caused by ivuxolimab. Among the approximately 50 dose-escalation patients, around 20 had hepatocellular carcinoma, 15 or so melanoma, 9 renal cell carcinoma and 9 head and neck cancer. In the dose-escalation cohort, approximately 82% of patients were male, and the mean age was around 60 years, with a range of about 20 to 90. Study-wide findings and limitations: Clonal expansion of both CD4+ and CD8+ blood T cells was observed from baseline to week 6 at doses 0.1 to 3.0 mg/kg. Antigen specificity was not determined for the clonally expanded peripheral T cells. Low levels of normalized T-cell clonal expansion were also seen in some patients who did not respond. After ivuxolimab, more expanded clones were found on average in CD8+ T cells than in CD4+ T cells. In the 0.1-3.0 mg/kg groups, partial responders had among the lowest normalized peripheral clonal expansion, particularly in CD8+ T cells.

Genomic DNA was isolated from the sorted cells so that the TCRbeta CDR3 region could be sequenced. The immunoSEQ Assay was used to sequence the TCRbeta CDR3 regions. Drawn from immuneACCESS, this table holds only the in-frame rearrangements with V and J called that TCRdb kept. Clones are partly lost; checked studies trace under half to an unresolved V gene and leave the rest unexplained. Here the sample has some 79,000 clones; roughly 92% occur a single time. 0.44% of the sample is in the top ten clones. Trimming removed 5 bases from V and 3 bases from J, leaving 19 bases between the germline ends. Including the terminal cysteine and phenylalanine, the CDR3 comprises 15 residues. CDR3 DNA only is kept here, 45 bases in frame from base 1. CDR1 and CDR2 are drawn from the germline V gene (reference sequence): GTSNPN, SVGIG. To note about this clone: The clone's antigen remains unknown. Base qualities are not at hand, and no much larger clone is one base apart.

Patients with a history of autoimmune disease or receiving systemic immunosuppression were excluded from the trial. Peripheral blood for TCR sequencing was drawn from every dose cohort at baseline, at cycle 4 day 1 and at cycle 7 day 1. Samples were obtained from an open-label, multicenter, first-in-human phase I dose-escalation trial of ivuxolimab. Adults with locally advanced or metastatic head and neck squamous cell, hepatocellular, melanoma or renal cell carcinoma were enrolled in the trial. Before TCR sequencing, CD4+ and CD8+ T cells were separately sorted from peripheral blood. Material: CD4+ or CD8+ T cells sorted from blood, obtained in a trial of the OX40 agonist ivuxolimab. The source is an adult with an advanced solid tumor such as melanoma, head and neck, liver or kidney cancer. The rearranged segments are TRBV30 and TRBJ1-1; D gene: possibly TRBD1, on 5 matching bases. The bases are TGTGCCTGGGGCCGCTCAGGGAGAGATGACACTGAAGCTTTCTTT. The encoded protein is CAWGRSGRDDTEAFF.